The present T cell receptor (beta chain) was sequenced within a study of T cell changes during pregnancy in multiple sclerosis. The table came from immunoSEQ multiplex PCR; TCRdb's copy has only in-frame clones and leaves some out. The table shows about 100,000 clones, with 85% to 95% occurring only once. Germline lookup yields CDR1 SGHTA and CDR2 FQGTGA. Germline trimming cut 4 bases from V and 10 bases from J; bases unmatched to any gene: 8. CDR3 size: 16 residues. The chain links TRBV7-3 to TRBJ1-6, with 12 bases matching TRBD1. This material consisted of peripheral blood, taken in the third trimester of pregnancy. This TCR was sampled from a female donor in good health, enrolled as a control in a pregnancy study. CDR3 region: CASSSAGTGGNSPLHF. In DNA, the CDR3 is TGTGCCAGCAGCTCAGCCGGGACAGGGGGCAACTCACCCCTCCACTTT.